One sample yielded the 17 T cell receptor beta chains listed below, sequenced in a study of CD8 T cells in Susac syndrome. RNA in amounts of roughly 0.5 to 1 ug was reverse transcribed with random hexamers. MiXCR, applied by TCRdb to the immunoSEQ multiplex PCR reads, yields one record per CDR3 protein. The sample contains about 190,000 distinct CDR3 sequences, approximately 95% of which appear only once. The sequenced sample consisted of CD8+ T cells from PBMCs. The receptors come from a human donor with Susac syndrome.

The chain combines TRBV20-1 with TRBJ2-1; D may be TRBD2 (6 bases). This CDR3 contains 14 residues. V was pared by 6 bases and J by 9 bases, with 21 bases between. CDR1 is DFQATT and CDR2 is SNEGSKA in the germline V gene (reference sequence). The CDR3 loop reads CSARRDVRGGEQFF. CDR3 nucleotides: TGCAGTGCCCGGAGGGATGTTAGGGGTGGTGAGCAGTTCTTC.

The rearrangement links TRBV20-1 to TRBJ2-3; D not certain. Deletions cut 0 bases from V and 8 bases from J, with 15 bases between. CDR3 size: 14 residues. The germline V gene has CDR1 DFQATT and CDR2 SNEGSKA (reference sequence). CDR3 DNA sequence: TGCAGTGCTAGAGACCCAGACGGGTGGGTTACGCAGTATTTT. Encoded protein: CSARDPDGWVTQYF.

The chain carries TRBV5-1 and TRBJ2-7; 12 bases align to TRBD2. The ends lost 0 bases at V and 5 bases at J; junction bases unmatched: 9. Per the germline V gene, CDR1 is SGHRS and CDR2 is YFSETQ. This CDR3 spans 17 amino acids. The CDR3 loop is CASSLDGLAGPKNEQYF. CDR3 coding DNA: TGCGCCAGCAGCTTGGACGGACTAGCGGGACCCAAGAACGAGCAGTACTTC.

The V and J genes are TRBV18 and TRBJ2-7, with unresolved D. The CDR3 loop spans 11 amino acids. Per the germline V gene, CDR1 is KGHSH and CDR2 is LQKENI. V was cut by 5 bases and J by 0 bases, with 2 bases left in between. The CDR3 loop is CASSASYEQYF. The CDR3 DNA reads TGTGCCAGCTCAGCCTCCTACGAGCAGTACTTC.

The V gene is TRBV4-1, the J gene TRBJ1-1; D gene unclear. Germline lookup yields CDR1 MGHRA and CDR2 YSYEKL. This CDR3 has 11 residues. V gave up 3 bases and J gave up 8 bases, with 7 bases separating them. The CDR3 protein is CASSHFTEAFF. As DNA, the CDR3 is TGCGCCAGCAGCCATTTTACAGAAGCTTTCTTT.

This clonotype occurred once. V and J are TRBV12-3 or TRBV12-4 and TRBJ1-3; TRBD1 matches 7 bases. The CDR3 is made up of 16 amino acids. V lost 6 bases to trimming and J lost 0 bases; unmatched junction nucleotides: 8. CDR3 in DNA: TGTGCCAGCAGCTGGGACAGAGTAATCTCTGGAAACACCATATATTTT. This encodes CASSWDRVISGNTIYF.

CDR3 protein: CASSQEGTGFKNTEAFF. DNA for the CDR3: TGTGCCAGCAGCCAAGAGGGGACAGGGTTTAAAAACACTGAAGCTTTCTTT. V gene TRBV3-1 combines with J gene TRBJ1-1; TRBD1 aligns across 9 bases. In germline, CDR1 is LGHDT, CDR2 YNNKEL (reference sequence). With 0 bases clipped from V and 2 bases from J, the junction kept 7 bases outside the gene matches. This CDR3 is built from 17 residues.

The chain couples TRBV7-3 to TRBJ2-5; 8 bases map to TRBD2. The length of the CDR3 is 14 residues. The junction had 7 bases not matched to a gene; V was cut back by 5 bases and J by 5 bases. CDR1 SGHTA and CDR2 FQGTGA come from the germline V gene. CDR3 sequence (DNA): TGTGCCAGCAGCAACGGGGGGGCCGGGGAGACCCAGTACTTC. This translates into CASSNGGAGETQYF.

This chain connects TRBV3-1 to TRBJ1-2; a possible D gene is TRBD1 (5 bases). The length of the CDR3 is 15 residues. Per the germline V gene, CDR1 is LGHDT and CDR2 is YNNKEL (reference sequence). V was trimmed by 0 bases and J by 8 bases, leaving 16 bases between them. CDR3 protein: CASSQDNTGRGGYTF. CDR3 DNA sequence: TGTGCCAGCAGCCAAGATAACACAGGAAGGGGCGGCTACACCTTC.

This chain joins TRBV19 and TRBJ1-3; no firm D call. Deletions cut 4 bases from V and 0 bases from J, with 7 bases between. The CDR3 runs 14 residues. Germline assignment: CDR1 LNHDA and CDR2 SQIVND (reference sequence). CDR3 loop: CASSTYSSGNTIYF. In nucleotides, the CDR3 is TGTGCCAGTAGTACTTACAGCTCTGGAAACACCATATATTTT.

This chain's CDR3 is CASSYHNSEKLFF. For the CDR3, the DNA is TGTGCCAGCAGTTACCACAACAGTGAAAAACTGTTTTTT. The chain couples TRBV6-6 to TRBJ1-4; D call uncertain. Trimming cost V 2 bases and J 7 bases, with 8 bases left between them. CDR1 MNHNY and CDR2 SVGAGI come from the germline V gene (reference sequence). This CDR3 has 13 residues.

CDR3 in amino acids: CASRFRGINEQFF. DNA for the CDR3: TGTGCCAGCAGGTTCAGGGGTATCAATGAGCAGTTCTTC. The chain has TRBV28 and TRBJ2-1; weak D call: TRBD1 (6 bases). The CDR3 covers 13 residues. From germline, CDR1 is MDHEN and CDR2 SYDVKM. V was shortened by 6 bases and J by 6 bases, with 12 bases between the two germline ends.

The genes are TRBV20-1 and TRBJ1-5; D is perhaps TRBD1 (6 bases). Germline V lookup: CDR1 DFQATT, CDR2 SNEGSKA (reference sequence). Trimming pared 3 bases from V and 7 bases from J, leaving 16 bases between. The CDR3 length is 14 residues. The CDR3 DNA follows: TGCAGTGCTAGCGCCCTTGGGGGGGGCCAGCCCCAGCATTTT. Translated: CSASALGGGQPQHF.

This chain connects TRBV7-9 to TRBJ1-2, with D possibly TRBD1 on 5 matching bases. The CDR3 has 14 residues. The germline CDR1 and CDR2 sequences are SEHNR and FQNEAQ (reference sequence). Trimming shortened V by 1 base and J by 4 bases, and 10 bases separated the two germline ends. CDR3 coding DNA: TGTGCCAGCAGCTTAGTTCGGGGCGGCTATGGCTACACCTTC. This sequence encodes CASSLVRGGYGYTF. Drawing the rest from reference TRBV7-9 and TRBJ1-2, the complete variable domain is DTGVSQNPRHKITKRGQNVTFRCDPISEHNRLYWYRQTLGQGPEFLTYFQNEAQLEKSRLLSDRFSAERPKGSFSTLEIQRTEQGDSAMYLCASSLVRGGYGYTFGSGTRLTVV.

This clonotype was detected only a few times. The chain uses TRBV29-1 and TRBJ2-7, with TRBD2 identical over 9 bases. The CDR3 has 14 residues. Germline CDR1 is SQVTM and CDR2 is ANQGSEA. Unmatched junction bases numbered 12, after V lost 5 bases and J lost 7 bases. CDR3 protein: CSVRGLAQVGEQYF. CDR3 in DNA: TGCAGCGTTCGGGGACTAGCCCAGGTTGGGGAGCAGTACTTC.

The genes are TRBV28 and TRBJ1-1, with 7 positions matching TRBD1. With 10 bases clipped from V and 7 bases from J, the junction kept 18 bases outside the gene matches. The CDR3 consists of 15 residues. Per the germline V gene, CDR1 is MDHEN and CDR2 is SYDVKM. Here the CDR3 reads CATVRGAQGLGEAFF. DNA for the CDR3: TGTGCCACGGTCAGGGGGGCCCAGGGGCTTGGTGAAGCTTTCTTT.

The chain carries TRBV20-1 and TRBJ2-2, with 12 bases fitting TRBD2. The CDR3 contains 14 residues. The J segment lost 7 bases and the V segment lost 5 bases, leaving 5 bases of the junction unmatched. Germline CDR1 and CDR2: DFQATT and SNEGSKA (reference sequence). CDR3 loop: CSAGTSGYGGELFF. CDR3 DNA sequence: TGCAGTGCTGGGACTAGCGGGTATGGCGGGGAGCTGTTTTTT.